Presented here are 14 T cell receptor beta chains from one specimen sequenced in a study of blood T cells in healthy people across ages. It was with a sample-barcoded 5' primer and a J-beta primer mix that a second PCR of roughly 7 to 12 cycles was run. TCRdb passed the 5' RACE reads through MiXCR, listing each CDR3 protein once. The sample holds 800,000 or so distinct CDR3 sequences; 46% are singletons and the top ten take roughly 20%. The material sequenced was blood. Receptors originate from a man older than 75 in good health.

The chain recombines TRBV6-5 with TRBJ1-2; TRBD1 aligns across 9 bases. The CDR3 has 13 amino acids. Germline CDR1 MNHEY, CDR2 SVGAGI. The ends lost 6 bases at V and 6 bases at J; junction bases unmatched: 5. The CDR3 DNA follows: TGTGCCAGCAGCCGGGGACAGGGCGATGGCTACACCTTC. Amino acid sequence: CASSRGQGDGYTF.

The chain employs TRBV7-2 and TRBJ2-4, with D tentatively TRBD1 (6 bases). This CDR3 region has 13 residues. V shed 5 bases and J shed 6 bases, with 11 bases lying between them. Germline V gene sequence: CDR1 SGHTA, CDR2 FQGNSA. DNA of the CDR3: TGTGCCAGCAGCCCCTTACAGGGAAACATTCAGTACTTC. It encodes CASSPLQGNIQYF.

This chain joins TRBV5-1 and TRBJ2-7; unclear D gene. Trimming removed 4 bases from V and 2 bases from J, with 10 bases in between. The CDR3 runs 13 residues. Germline lookup yields CDR1 SGHRS and CDR2 YFSETQ. As DNA, the CDR3 is TGCGCCAGCAGCGCAACAGCTGCCTACGAGCAGTACTTC. It translates to CASSATAAYEQYF.

The genes are TRBV20-1 and TRBJ2-7; either TRBD1 or TRBD2 may fit D (5 bases each). V gave up 3 bases and J gave up 2 bases, with 17 bases separating them. In germline, CDR1 is DFQATT, CDR2 SNEGSKA (reference sequence). This CDR3 spans 15 amino acids. CDR3 amino acids: CSARLPRGGTYEQYF. DNA of the CDR3: TGCAGTGCTAGGCTACCACGTGGGGGTACCTACGAGCAGTACTTC.

Here the CDR3 reads CSAVDGTGGRRNTIYF. CDR3 bases: TGCAGCGCCGTGGATGGGACAGGGGGCAGGAGAAACACCATATATTTT. V usage is TRBV29-1 and J usage is TRBJ1-3; 12 bases fit TRBD1. Germline V CDR1 and CDR2: SQVTM, ANQGSEA. V was pared by 7 bases and J by 5 bases, with 12 bases of the junction left unmatched. The CDR3 sequence is 16 residues long.

The chain carries TRBV20-1 and TRBJ2-1; a possible D gene is TRBD2 (5 bases). Germline lookup yields CDR1 DFQATT and CDR2 SNEGSKA (reference sequence). The V gene lost 3 bases and the J gene lost 9 bases, with 21 bases spanning the gap. This CDR3 is built from 15 residues. CDR3 protein: CSARDLASGKGEQFF. The CDR3 bases are TGCAGTGCTAGGGACCTAGCTTCTGGGAAGGGTGAGCAGTTCTTC.

This clonotype occurred many times. The chain has TRBV20-1 and TRBJ2-1; tentative D call: TRBD2 (5 bases). The length of the CDR3 is 16 residues. Germline V CDR1 and CDR2: DFQATT, SNEGSKA (reference sequence). V was trimmed by 3 bases and J by 0 bases, leaving 15 bases between them. CDR3 protein: CSASPASLSSYNEQFF. The CDR3 coding sequence is TGCAGTGCTAGTCCGGCTAGCTTGAGCTCCTACAATGAGCAGTTCTTC.

This clonotype was counted between two and nine times. The chain carries TRBV3-1 and TRBJ2-5, with 8 bases identical to TRBD2. CDR1 and CDR2 from the germline V gene are LGHDT and YNNKEL (reference sequence). V gave up 4 bases and J gave up 0 bases; unmatched junction bases: 10. The CDR3 is 17 residues long. CDR3 loop: CASSLGGSGSNQETQYF. The CDR3 nucleotides are TGTGCCAGCAGCCTGGGGGGCAGCGGGAGTAACCAAGAGACCCAGTACTTC.

The V and J genes are TRBV3-1 and TRBJ1-1, with 7 bases identical to TRBD1. CDR3 length equals 15 residues. Trimming cost V 4 bases and J 11 bases; bases outside gene matches: 16. Germline V gives CDR1 LGHDT, CDR2 YNNKEL (reference sequence). CDR3 in amino acids: CASSRGTVGKMGAFF. CDR3 nucleotides: TGTGCCAGCAGCCGAGGGACAGTCGGCAAAATGGGTGCTTTCTTT.

The chain joins TRBV25-1 to TRBJ2-5; D perhaps matches TRBD2 (6 bases). Germline V lookup: CDR1 MGHDK, CDR2 SYGVNS. V dropped 3 bases and J dropped 2 bases, with 10 bases sitting between them. The CDR3 is 14 residues long. The CDR3 loop reads CASSETGRQETQYF. Written as DNA, the CDR3 is TGTGCCAGCAGTGAGACCGGGAGACAAGAGACCCAGTACTTC.

This clonotype was detected a few times. The chain carries TRBV18 and TRBJ1-2, with D perhaps TRBD1 (6 bases). Trimming stripped 5 bases from V and 6 bases from J, with 16 bases between. The CDR3 is 14 residues long. Germline lookup yields CDR1 KGHSH and CDR2 LQKENI. The CDR3: CASSRSQGDDGYTF. CDR3 in DNA: TGTGCCAGCTCAAGGTCACAGGGAGATGATGGCTACACCTTC.

At least ten counts were recorded for this clonotype. The chain uses TRBV3-1 and TRBJ2-7, with a weak D call TRBD1 (6 bases). The germline V gene has CDR1 LGHDT and CDR2 YNNKEL (reference sequence). With 4 bases removed from V and 3 bases from J, the gap between germline ends came to 16 bases. The CDR3 is made up of 15 amino acids. The CDR3 DNA reads TGTGCCAGCAGCCTACACCTGGGACACTTCTACGAGCAGTACTTC. Translating it yields CASSLHLGHFYEQYF.

The rearrangement uses TRBV6-5 and TRBJ1-2; 8 bases agree with TRBD1. The CDR3 totals 14 residues. The germline gives CDR1 MNHEY, CDR2 SVGAGI. Losses at the gene ends were 0 bases for V and 8 bases for J; bases not matched to a gene: 5. The DNA of the CDR3 is TGTGCCAGCAGTTACTCGGGACAGGTAGGAGGCTACACCTTC. Translation gives CASSYSGQVGGYTF.

The chain joins TRBV7-2 to TRBJ2-1; tentative D call: TRBD2 (5 bases). Per germline, CDR1 SGHTA and CDR2 FQGNSA. Trimming removed 4 bases from V and 9 bases from J, with 19 bases in between. This CDR3 is built from 15 residues. The CDR3 loop is CASSSDPPGVAEQFF. CDR3 DNA: TGTGCCAGCAGCTCCGACCCACCCGGGGTCGCTGAGCAGTTCTTC. Using reference TRBV7-2 and TRBJ2-1 for the parts outside the CDR3, the full variable domain is GAGVSQSPSNKVTEKGKDVELRCDPISGHTALYWYRQSLGQGLEFLIYFQGNSAPDKSGLPSDRFSAERTGGSVSTLTIQRTQQEDSAVYLCASSSDPPGVAEQFFGPGTRLTVL.